This is a list of T cell receptor beta chains from one sample in a study of beta chain features in type 1 diabetes. The data were produced by immunoSEQ multiplex PCR, yet TCRdb's version contains in-frame clones alone and is incomplete. The repertoire holds nearly 700,000 clones, with under 15% as singletons. Sequenced: naive CD4+ T cells from blood. The receptors stem from a man aged 18 to 30 with type 1 diabetes. Each CDR3 is given with its conserved first and last residue. Each record gives: J gene, V gene, clone size, D gene, CDR3 DNA, CDR3 protein. D genes are given only for firm matches. The size field is filled for only some rows; it gives once, few, many or a size class.

TRBJ2-7 | TRBV7-2 | NA | NA | TGTGCCAGCAGCTTAGACAGGGTATACGAGCAGTACTTC | CASSLDRVYEQYF
TRBJ1-2 | TRBV12-5 | NA | TRBD1 | TGTGCTAGTGGGCAAGGACAGGGGCTAACTAACTATGGCTACACCTTC | CASGQGQGLTNYGYTF
TRBJ1-1 | TRBV5-1 | few | NA | TGCGCCAGCAGCTTGGTGGGGTCGAACACTGAAGCTTTCTTT | CASSLVGSNTEAFF
TRBJ1-5 | TRBV19 | few | NA | TGTGCCAGTAGTATAGATGAGGGACTGGGCAATCAGCCCCAGCATTTT | CASSIDEGLGNQPQHF
TRBJ2-3 | TRBV19 | few | TRBD2 | TGTGCCACATCCTCGGATTGGCGGGGGGGCACAGATACGCAGTATTTT | CATSSDWRGGTDTQYF
TRBJ2-3 | TRBV5-1 | few | NA | TGCGCCAGCAGTGACGGGCCACACACAGATACGCAGTATTTT | CASSDGPHTDTQYF
TRBJ2-1 | TRBV7-2 | few | TRBD1 | TGTGCCAGCAGCGTCCGGGACAGGCGGAATGAGCAGTTCTTC | CASSVRDRRNEQFF
TRBJ2-6 | TRBV28 | NA | TRBD1 | TGTGCCAGCAGTCCCACCGGACAGGGGACTGGGGCCAACGTCCTGACTTTC | CASSPTGQGTGANVLTF
TRBJ2-2 | TRBV19 | few | NA | TGTGCCAGTAGTATTAAGGGACTCGGGGAGCTGTTTTTT | CASSIKGLGELFF
TRBJ1-1 | TRBV13 | NA | TRBD1 | TGTGCCAGCAGCGGACAGGCGAACACTGAAGCTTTCTTT | CASSGQANTEAFF
TRBJ2-7 | TRBV28 | NA | NA | TGTGCCAGCAGGACGGCCGGGACCGTATATTGGTACTTC | CASRTAGTVYWYF
TRBJ2-1 | TRBV18 | few | NA | TGTGCCAGCTCACCCCCAGGGGTTAGCTCCTACAATGAGCAGTTCTTC | CASSPPGVSSYNEQFF
TRBJ2-1 | TRBV18 | NA | NA | TGTGCCAGCTCACTTACTAGCTCCTACAATGAGCAGTTCTTC | CASSLTSSYNEQFF
TRBJ1-2 | TRBV5-1 | few | NA | TGCGCCAGCAGCTTGGGACACTATGGCTACACCTTC | CASSLGHYGYTF
TRBJ2-7 | TRBV9 | few | NA | TGTGCCAGCAGCGCAGACAGGTACGAGCAGTACTTC | CASSADRYEQYF
TRBJ2-5 | TRBV10-2 | NA | NA | TGCGCCAGCAGTGAACTTGACAGGGAGACCCAGTACTTC | CASSELDRETQYF